What follows is one T cell receptor (beta chain) and its context. No cognate antigen has been identified for it. Base qualities are missing; no much larger clone stands one base away. These data come from a study of PD-1 blockade in classical Hodgkin lymphoma (dated by TCRdb to about 2020). General notes on the study: Nivolumab dosing was 3 mg/kg intravenously every 2 weeks, continuing until either disease progression or unacceptable toxicity. To define a peripheral blood immune signature of response to PD-1 blockade in classical Hodgkin lymphoma, the study combined TCR beta sequencing with CyTOF. General conclusions and limits of the study: CD4+ but not CD8+ TCR diversity rose significantly by C4D1 (p=0.0027 vs p=0.16), most apparent in complete responders (p=0.02). Patients starting nivolumab less than 1 year after ASCT had lower diversity and were excluded from later analyses to avoid confounding by immune reconstitution. Baseline diversity similar to that of newly diagnosed patients was observed in trial patients achieving complete response, whereas significantly lower diversity was observed in partial responders and progressors. The study was restricted to a single clinical trial cohort, and the causes of repertoire differences, possibly disease activity or prior therapy, were left undefined. Newly diagnosed patients were reported to have lower baseline TCR diversity than healthy donors, and relapsed/refractory patients were reported to have lower baseline TCR diversity still.

Genomic DNA was extracted with the Qiagen DNeasy kit from unsorted PBMCs and from negatively selected CD4+ and CD8+ fractions. Using primers that anneal to V and J segments, immunoSEQ multiplex PCR amplified the TCR beta CDR3 regions. Amplification bias was minimized using a synthetic immune receptor repertoire, and residual bias was removed computationally after sequencing. As for the authors' bioinformatics: Repertoire diversity was quantified as the Shannon entropy index using custom Python scripts. The unsorted, CD4+ and CD8+ repertoires were each analyzed separately, with the exception of combined analyses, where CD4+ and CD8+ sequences were merged in silico. A clone was considered expanded if an increase in frequency of at least 2-fold after treatment relative to C1D1 was found, and a pseudocount of 0.5 was applied to clones undetected at baseline. Clones with 0 or 1 copy at C1D1 were defined as singleton clones, while clones with 2 or more copies were defined as non-singleton clones. By matching protein sequences in sorted samples from the same patient, clones expanded in unsorted samples were annotated as CD4+, CD8+ or unknown. Wilcoxon tests were applied to paired samples to test diversity changes from C1D1 to C4D1. TCRdb provides this immuneACCESS table in a form limited to in-frame rearrangements. Some clones are lacking; in checked studies, under half of them reflect an unresolved V gene, and why the rest are absent is not known. Clone size and the V and J calls come from that table; the DNA yielded D and trimming. A total of roughly 150,000 clones appear in this sample, about 81% of them only once. The ten largest make up roughly 9.2% of the sample.

Relative to germline, V is 1 base shorter and J is 0 bases shorter, with 9 bases between their ends. Via the germline V gene, CDR1 is SGHTA and CDR2 FQGNSA. Including cysteine and phenylalanine, the CDR3 has 15 amino acids. Solely the CDR3 DNA is kept, with 45 bases framed from the first base. The time point label on this specimen signifies: cycle 2 day 1 (C2D1) of nivolumab. Every trial patient had relapsed following autologous stem cell transplantation, and prior brentuximab vedotin exposure was what differed among cohorts A, B and C. The trial cohort included around 60 patients with relapsed/refractory classical Hodgkin lymphoma, and each patient had a best overall response of complete response, partial response or progressive disease. Trial patients were treated with single-agent nivolumab in the multi-cohort phase II CheckMate 205 trial. An independent review committee assessed best overall response using the 2007 International Working Group response criteria. Trial PBMCs were collected just before the start of nivolumab (C1D1) and during therapy at cycle 2 day 1 and cycle 4 day 1. Peripheral blood was collected in 8 mL Vacutainer Cell Preparation Tubes, from which PBMCs were isolated by centrifugation and then cryopreserved.

Sequences were derived from peripheral blood mononuclear cells (PBMCs), sampled before the second cycle of nivolumab. The sequence is built from TRBV7-2 and TRBJ1-2; the D gene cannot be resolved reliably. This sequence originates from a human donor with classical Hodgkin lymphoma. The DNA sequence follows: TGTGCCAGCAGCTTAGTATTAGGACCTAACTATGGCTACACCTTC. This gives the protein CASSLVLGPNYGYTF.